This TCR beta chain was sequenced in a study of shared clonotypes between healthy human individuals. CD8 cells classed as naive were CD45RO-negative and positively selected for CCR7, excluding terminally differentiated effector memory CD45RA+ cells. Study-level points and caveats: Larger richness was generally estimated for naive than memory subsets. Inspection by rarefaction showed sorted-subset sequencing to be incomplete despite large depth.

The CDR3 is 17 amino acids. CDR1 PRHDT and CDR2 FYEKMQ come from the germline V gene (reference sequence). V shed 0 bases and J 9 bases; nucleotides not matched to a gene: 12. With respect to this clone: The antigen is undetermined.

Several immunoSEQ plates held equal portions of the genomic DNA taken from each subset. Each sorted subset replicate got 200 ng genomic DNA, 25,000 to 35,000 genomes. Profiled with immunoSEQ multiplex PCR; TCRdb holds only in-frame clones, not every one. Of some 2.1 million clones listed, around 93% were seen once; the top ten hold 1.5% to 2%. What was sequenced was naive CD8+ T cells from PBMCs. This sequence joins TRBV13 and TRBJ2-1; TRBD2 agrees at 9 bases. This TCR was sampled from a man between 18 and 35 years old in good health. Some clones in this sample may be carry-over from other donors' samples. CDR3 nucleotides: TGTGCCAGCAGCTTAGGCGTCGGCGGGAGGGCCAAGGTTGAGCAGTTCTTC. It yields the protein CASSLGVGGRAKVEQFF.